Listed below are T cell receptor beta chains from one sample, sequenced in a study of response to subunit inactivated influenza vaccine. From the RT-PCR reads, TCRdb called clonotypes with MiXCR, one entry per CDR3 protein. The sample shows approximately 500,000 distinct CDR3 sequences, 20% to 25% of them seen only once. These data are also associated with another study on T cells expressing NK-cell markers.

The source material was CD4+ T cells sorted from PBMCs, sampled about 12 days after vaccination. Every receptor here comes from a man in his forties or fifties who received an inactivated influenza vaccine. The CDR3 runs from the conserved cysteine through the conserved F or W. A D gene is named only where the DNA matches it firmly. Clone size is stated in some rows and not others, as once, few, many or a class when expanded.

V	J	D	size	CDR3	DNA
TRBV6-2/TRBV6-3	TRBJ1-2	TRBD1	.	CASSYGTGGSYGYTF	TGTGCCAGCAGTTACGGGACAGGGGGTTCCTATGGCTACACCTTC
TRBV7-3	TRBJ2-2	TRBD1	many	CASSTYRGTGELFF	TGTGCCAGCAGCACTTACAGGGGCACCGGGGAGCTGTTTTTT
TRBV5-6	TRBJ2-5	TRBD2	.	CASSLQAGGQTQYF	TGTGCCAGCAGCCTGCAAGCGGGGGGACAGACCCAGTACTTC
TRBV12-3/TRBV12-4	TRBJ2-2	.	few	CASTLATGELFF	TGTGCCAGCACCCTAGCCACCGGGGAGCTGTTTTTT
TRBV29-1	TRBJ2-1	.	few	CSAKETYNEQFF	TGCAGCGCTAAGGAAACCTACAATGAGCAGTTCTTC
TRBV20-1	TRBJ1-5	.	.	CSARGQSEPQHF	TGCAGTGCTAGGGGACAATCTGAGCCCCAGCATTTT
TRBV20-1	TRBJ2-1	TRBD2	.	CRGGSGGIGGEQFF	TGCAGAGGCGGCTCGGGCGGGATCGGGGGGGAGCAGTTCTTC
TRBV24-1	TRBJ2-1	TRBD2	few	CATSDGLAGAYNEQFF	TGTGCCACCAGTGATGGACTAGCGGGGGCCTACAATGAGCAGTTCTTC
TRBV12-3/TRBV12-4	TRBJ2-5	TRBD2	many	CASSHRTSGGMETQYF	TGTGCCAGCAGCCATCGGACTAGCGGGGGGATGGAGACCCAGTACTTC
TRBV12-3/TRBV12-4	TRBJ1-5	TRBD1	few	CASNPTGASNQPQHF	TGTGCCAGCAATCCCACAGGGGCGAGCAATCAGCCCCAGCATTTT
TRBV7-2	TRBJ1-5	.	.	CASSLDTGQPQHF	TGTGCCAGCAGCTTAGATACGGGTCAGCCCCAGCATTTT
TRBV9	TRBJ1-5	.	.	CASSVYFGGWDRHQPQHF	TGTGCCAGCAGCGTATATTTCGGGGGGTGGGACCGGCATCAGCCCCAGCATTTT
TRBV20-1	TRBJ1-4	.	few	CSASKDSPNEKLFF	TGCAGTGCTAGTAAGGACTCACCTAATGAAAAACTGTTTTTT
TRBV20-1	TRBJ2-1	.	few	CSARWYRTDNEQFF	TGCAGTGCTAGATGGTACAGGACCGACAATGAGCAGTTCTTC
TRBV19	TRBJ1-5	TRBD1	.	CASSTPTGQFQPQHF	TGTGCCAGTAGTACCCCTACGGGACAGTTTCAGCCCCAGCATTTT